This T cell receptor (beta chain) stems from a study of T cell changes during pregnancy in multiple sclerosis. Repertoires were generated with immunoSEQ multiplex PCR, while TCRdb's copy carries only in-frame clones and drops some. The repertoire holds approximately 79,000 clones, with over 85% as singletons. The CDR3 has 13 residues. The ends were cut back, 2 bases at V and 3 bases at J, with 8 bases in the middle. Germline V gene sequence: CDR1 SGHVS, CDR2 FQNEAQ. The sequence was collected from a female donor with multiple sclerosis, enrolled in a pregnancy study. The material sequenced was CD4+ T cells from peripheral blood mononuclear cells, taken before pregnancy. The V call is TRBV7-8, the J call TRBJ2-7; D ambiguous. DNA for the CDR3: TGTGCCAGCAGCTTAATTGGCGGCTACGAGCAGTACTTC. It specifies CASSLIGGYEQYF. The entire variable domain, with the rest obtained from reference TRBV7-8 and TRBJ2-7, is as follows: GAGVSQSPRYKVAKRGQDVALRCDPISGHVSLFWYQQALGQGPEFLTYFQNEAQLDKSGLPSDRFFAERPEGSVSTLKIQRTQQEDSAVYLCASSLIGGYEQYFGPGTRLTVT.